This TCR beta chain was captured by sequencing in a study of T cell changes during pregnancy in multiple sclerosis. TCRdb keeps only in-frame clones here, not all; method: immunoSEQ multiplex PCR. The profile shows over 55,000 clones, about 88% of them singletons. This clonotype originated in a female donor with multiple sclerosis, enrolled in a pregnancy study. The material sequenced was peripheral blood, taken in the first trimester of pregnancy.

DNA of the CDR3: TGCAGCGTTGACCGGAACACCGGGGAGCTGTTTTTT. It is translated as CSVDRNTGELFF. V is TRBV29-1 and J is TRBJ2-2; D is unresolved. The CDR3 sequence is 12 residues long. Germline V gives CDR1 SQVTM, CDR2 ANQGSEA. V shed 3 bases and J shed 1 base, with 3 bases lying between them.